This is a list of T cell receptor beta chains from one sample in a study of blood T cell repertoires in COVID-19. Sequencing used immunoSEQ multiplex PCR; TCRdb keeps in-frame clones, though not all of them. The sample lists about 280,000 clones, around 86% occurring once. The material sequenced was peripheral blood. The receptors here all came from a woman between 25 and 40 years old who had recovered from COVID-19. The CDR3 runs from the conserved cysteine through the conserved F or W. D genes are given only for firm matches. Part of the rows lack a size; the others show once, few, many or a class for expanded clones.

d_call j_call v_call clone_size cdr3_aa cdr3_nt
- TRBJ2-7 TRBV11-2 - CASSLVRGSSYEQYF TGTGCCAGCAGCTTAGTACGGGGGAGCTCCTACGAGCAGTACTTC
- TRBJ1-1 TRBV21-1 - CASSNPGGRPWDTEAFF TGTGCCAGCAGCAACCCAGGGGGCCGGCCTTGGGACACTGAAGCTTTCTTT
- TRBJ2-3 TRBV5-4 - CASSPAGGSTDTQYF TGTGCCAGCAGCCCCGCCGGCGGGAGCACAGATACGCAGTATTTT
- TRBJ1-1 TRBV19 few CASTSGGGRPEAFF TGTGCCAGTACCTCCGGGGGAGGTCGGCCCGAAGCTTTCTTT
- TRBJ2-2 TRBV14 many CASSQIISGELFF TGTGCCAGCAGCCAAATTATTTCCGGGGAGCTGTTTTTT
TRBD1 TRBJ2-2 TRBV7-9 - CASSPRPTGVTGELFF TGTGCCAGCAGCCCCCGCCCGACAGGGGTAACCGGGGAGCTGTTTTTT
- TRBJ2-7 TRBV3-1/TRBV3-2 - CASSQRAWEQYF TGTGCCAGCAGCCAAAGAGCTTGGGAGCAGTACTTC
- TRBJ1-1 TRBV28 - CASSFTGNTEAFF TGTGCCAGCAGTTTCACAGGGAACACTGAAGCTTTCTTT
- TRBJ2-7 TRBV28 - CASRPRTGLSYEQYF TGTGCCAGCAGGCCCAGAACAGGCCTATCCTACGAGCAGTACTTC
TRBD1 TRBJ2-1 TRBV27 - CASSPPRDRGLYNEQFF TGTGCCAGCAGCCCACCCCGGGACAGGGGGCTCTACAATGAGCAGTTCTTC
TRBD1 TRBJ2-7 TRBV19 - CASRAGTGLHEQYF TGTGCCAGTAGGGCCGGGACAGGCCTCCACGAGCAGTACTTC
- TRBJ2-5 TRBV28 - CASSYGRGETQYF TGTGCCAGCAGTTATGGGAGAGGAGAGACCCAGTACTTC
TRBD1 TRBJ1-2 TRBV2 - CASDRTGGLGYTF TGTGCCAGCGACAGGACAGGGGGTCTTGGCTACACCTTC
TRBD1 TRBJ1-5 TRBV12-3/TRBV12-4 - CASSGGTGQPQHF TGTGCCAGCAGTGGTGGGACAGGGCAGCCCCAGCATTTT
TRBD2 TRBJ2-3 TRBV11-3 - CASSLGPREEGTQYF TGTGCCAGCAGCTTAGGACCCCGGGAGGAGGGTACGCAGTATTTT
- TRBJ2-3 TRBV7-9 - CASSPYRVTDTQYF TGTGCCAGCAGCCCCTACAGGGTAACAGATACGCAGTATTTT
- TRBJ1-2 TRBV4-2 few CASSQDPGGQDYGYTF TGTGCCAGCAGCCAAGATCCCGGTGGGCAGGACTATGGCTACACCTTC
- TRBJ2-1 TRBV21-1 - CASSKAVGGREGDEQFF TGTGCCAGCAGCAAAGCTGTTGGGGGCAGGGAAGGCGATGAGCAGTTCTTC
TRBD2 TRBJ2-1 TRBV3-1/TRBV3-2 - CASSQEWGLAGGGRSGEQFF TGTGCCAGCAGCCAAGAGTGGGGACTAGCGGGAGGTGGTCGGTCGGGTGAGCAGTTCTTC
- TRBJ1-3 TRBV27 few CASSYRGSGNTIYF TGTGCCAGCAGTTATCGGGGCTCTGGAAACACCATATATTTT
TRBD2 TRBJ2-3 TRBV3-1/TRBV3-2 - CASSGRGVTQYF TGTGCCAGTAGCGGGAGGGGGGTTACGCAGTATTTT
- TRBJ1-1 TRBV6-5 - CASRTLSARRGAFF TGTGCCAGCAGGACCCTATCCGCCCGCCGGGGAGCTTTCTTT
TRBD2 TRBJ2-7 TRBV19 once CASSDGLAGVDEQYF TGTGCCAGTAGTGACGGACTAGCGGGAGTCGACGAGCAGTACTTC
- TRBJ1-6 TRBV19 - CASSLSPTANSPLHF TGTGCCAGTAGTCTATCACCGACAGCTAATTCACCCCTCCACTTT
TRBD2 TRBJ2-3 TRBV11-2 - CASSLGLAGEEDTQYF TGTGCCAGCAGCTTGGGACTAGCGGGAGAGGAAGATACGCAGTATTTT
- TRBJ2-5 TRBV3-1/TRBV3-2 - CASSQTKETQYF TGTGCCAGCAGCCAGACAAAAGAGACCCAGTACTTC
- TRBJ2-7 TRBV7-9 - CASSSDRPRGYEQYF TGTGCCAGCAGTTCAGACAGGCCTCGGGGCTACGAGCAGTACTTC
- TRBJ2-7 TRBV2 - CASMDSGYEQYF TGTGCCAGCATGGACTCAGGCTACGAGCAGTACTTC
TRBD2 TRBJ2-3 TRBV28 - CASSSRREDTDTQYF TGTGCCAGCAGTTCCAGACGGGAGGACACAGATACGCAGTATTTT
TRBD1 TRBJ1-1 TRBV14 - CASSPVAGQGTAFF TGTGCCAGCAGCCCCGTGGCGGGACAGGGGACAGCTTTCTTT